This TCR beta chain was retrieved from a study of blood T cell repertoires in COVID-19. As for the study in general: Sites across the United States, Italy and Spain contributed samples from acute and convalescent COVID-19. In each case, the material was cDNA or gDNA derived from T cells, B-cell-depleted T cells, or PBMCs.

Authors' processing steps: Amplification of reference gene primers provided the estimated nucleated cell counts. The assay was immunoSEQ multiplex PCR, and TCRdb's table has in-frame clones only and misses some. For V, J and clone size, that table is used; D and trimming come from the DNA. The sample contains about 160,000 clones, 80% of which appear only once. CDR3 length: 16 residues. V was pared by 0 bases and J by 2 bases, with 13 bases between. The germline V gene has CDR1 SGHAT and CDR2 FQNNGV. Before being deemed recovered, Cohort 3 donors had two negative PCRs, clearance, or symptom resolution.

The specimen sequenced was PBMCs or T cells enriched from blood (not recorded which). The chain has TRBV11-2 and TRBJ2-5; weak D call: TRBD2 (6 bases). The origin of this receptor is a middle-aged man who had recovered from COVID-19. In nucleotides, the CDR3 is TGTGCCAGCAGCTTAGATTTGGCGGGGTGGCAAGAGACCCAGTACTTC. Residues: CASSLDLAGWQETQYF.